The 29 T cell receptor beta chains below all came from one sample that was sequenced in a study of blood T cell repertoires in COVID-19 (dated by TCRdb to about 2020). Libraries came from the immunoSEQ multiplex PCR assay. Here the immuneACCESS table is served through TCRdb, limited to in-frame sequences with V and J called. Missing clones are a known gap in these copies; in checked studies unresolved V genes cover under half, and the rest lacks a known reason. For this sample there are around 70,000 clones; 79% appear just once. Around a quarter of the sample goes to the ten largest clones. Input material: peripheral blood. The receptors were gathered from a man aged 60 to 69 with active or convalescent COVID-19.

V is TRBV6-1 and J is TRBJ1-2, with 9 bases fitting TRBD1. V lost 2 bases to trimming and J lost 1 base; unmatched junction nucleotides: 2. The CDR3 runs 15 residues. The germline gives CDR1 MNHNS, CDR2 SASEGT. CDR3 amino acids: CASSERTGDNYGYTF. As DNA, the CDR3 is TGTGCCAGCAGTGAACGGACAGGGGATAACTATGGCTACACCTTC.

The chain is built from TRBV30 and TRBJ2-1; tentative D call: TRBD1 (5 bases). CDR1 is GTSNPN and CDR2 is SVGIG in the germline V gene (reference sequence). This CDR3 region has 14 residues. V lost 6 bases to trimming and J lost 5 bases, with 17 bases between them. This CDR3 is CACHRFHLDNEQFF. The CDR3 nucleotides read TGTGCCTGTCACAGGTTTCACCTTGACAATGAGCAGTTCTTC.

V usage is TRBV13 and J usage is TRBJ2-2; 7 bases fit TRBD2. The germline V gene has CDR1 PRHDT and CDR2 FYEKMQ (reference sequence). V shed 5 bases, J shed 4 bases, and the junction held 4 bases outside the gene matches. There are 14 residues in the CDR3. The CDR3 region is CASSTSGGTGELFF. In DNA form, the CDR3 reads TGTGCCAGCAGCACATCGGGAGGCACCGGGGAGCTGTTTTTT.

This clone was picked up one time. V gene TRBV19 combines with J gene TRBJ1-4; D uncertain. CDR1 is LNHDA and CDR2 is SQIVND in the germline V gene (reference sequence). Trimming cost V 9 bases and J 0 bases, with 14 bases left between them. The CDR3 extends over 15 amino acids. The chain's CDR3 is CASGVIGATNEKLFF. CDR3 DNA: TGTGCCAGCGGGGTAATCGGCGCAACTAATGAAAAACTGTTTTTT.

This clone was seen a handful of times. The chain carries TRBV28 and TRBJ1-5; D is undetermined. V was trimmed by 6 bases and J by 5 bases, leaving 8 bases between them. CDR1 and CDR2 (germline): MDHEN, SYDVKM. The CDR3 runs 12 residues. The DNA of the CDR3 is TGTGCCAGCAGGACTTGGGATCAGCCCCAGCATTTT. It yields the protein CASRTWDQPQHF. Full variable domain (remainder filled in from reference TRBV28 and TRBJ1-5): DVKVTQSSRYLVKRTGEKVFLECVQDMDHENMFWYRQDPGLGLRLIYFSYDVKMKEKGDIPEGYSVSREKKERFSLILESASTNQTSMYLCASRTWDQPQHFGDGTRLSIL.

The chain recombines TRBV18 with TRBJ1-2; tentatively, D is TRBD1 (5 bases). The CDR3 has 15 residues. CDR1 is KGHSH, CDR2 LQKENI, per germline. V gave up 3 bases and J gave up 6 bases, with 17 bases separating them. CDR3 bases: TGTGCCAGCTCACCTTCCTCAGGGTGGGGTGATGGCTACACCTTC. Protein: CASSPSSGWGDGYTF.

The V and J genes are TRBV7-9 and TRBJ2-1; 9 bases line up with TRBD2. This CDR3 contains 16 residues. V gave up 5 bases and J gave up 6 bases; unmatched junction bases: 11. Germline CDR1 and CDR2: SEHNR and FQNEAQ (reference sequence). CDR3 in amino acids: CASSLEGAGGFNEQFF. CDR3 sequence (DNA): TGTGCCAGCAGCCTCGAGGGAGCGGGAGGCTTCAATGAGCAGTTCTTC.

The DNA of the CDR3 is TGTGCCAGCAGCTTAGATCGACTCAATGAGCAGTTCTTC. Translating gives CASSLDRLNEQFF. This sequence joins TRBV11-3 and TRBJ2-1; D gene uncertain. The CDR3 runs to 13 residues. Germline values: CDR1 SGHNT, CDR2 YENEEA. Trimming pared 0 bases from V and 6 bases from J, leaving 6 bases between.

The chain employs TRBV7-2 and TRBJ1-5; D remains ambiguous. The CDR3 has 14 residues. Per the germline V gene, CDR1 is SGHTA and CDR2 is FQGNSA. The V and J ends lost 8 bases and 0 bases respectively, with 11 bases between them. CDR3 sequence reads: CASAPGVSNQPQHF. CDR3 nucleotide sequence: TGTGCCAGCGCCCCGGGAGTTAGCAATCAGCCCCAGCATTTT.

The chain joins TRBV3-1 (or the pseudogene TRBV3-2) to TRBJ2-2; D unresolved. V was clipped by 2 bases and J by 2 bases, with 6 bases between them. The CDR3 contains 14 residues. CDR1 is LGHDT and CDR2 is YNNKEL in the germline V gene (reference sequence). CDR3: CASSQMYNTGELFF. DNA for the CDR3: TGTGCCAGCAGCCAAATGTATAACACCGGGGAGCTGTTTTTT.

The chain has TRBV4-1 and TRBJ1-2; a possible D gene is TRBD1 (6 bases). CDR1 and CDR2 (germline): MGHRA, YSYEKL. The CDR3 spans 15 residues. Trimming removed 0 bases from V and 6 bases from J, with 14 bases in between. CDR3 DNA: TGCGCCAGCAGCCAAGATCCTTGGGGGGGCGATGGCTACACCTTC. As protein: CASSQDPWGGDGYTF.

The V gene is TRBV4-1, the J gene TRBJ2-3; TRBD2 is a possible D gene (5 bases). The CDR3 sequence is 16 residues long. Per germline, CDR1 MGHRA and CDR2 YSYEKL. V dropped 3 bases and J dropped 2 bases, with 15 bases sitting between them. CDR3 bases: TGCGCCAGCAGCCAGCTAGCTCTCCTGCCCACAGATACGCAGTATTTT. Amino acid sequence: CASSQLALLPTDTQYF.

This clone was found once. DNA for the CDR3: TGTGCCATCAGTGAGTCGCAGGGGACTGAAGCTTTCTTT. Its protein is CAISESQGTEAFF. The chain has TRBV10-3 and TRBJ1-1; tentative D call: TRBD1 (6 bases). The CDR3 is made up of 13 amino acids. Germline V gene lookup returns CDR1 ENHRY and CDR2 SYGVKD. The V end was cut by 0 bases, the J end by 5 bases, with 7 bases between.

The chain couples TRBV5-1 to TRBJ2-5; 8 nucleotides align to TRBD2. Per the germline V gene, CDR1 is SGHRS and CDR2 is YFSETQ. Unmatched junction bases numbered 2, after V lost 0 bases and J lost 1 base. This CDR3 is 15 amino acids long. The chain's CDR3 is CASSLAGTSQETQYF. The CDR3 coding sequence is TGCGCCAGCAGCTTGGCCGGGACTAGCCAAGAGACCCAGTACTTC. Full variable domain (rest looked up from reference TRBV5-1 and TRBJ2-5): KAGVTQTPRYLIKTRGQQVTLSCSPISGHRSVSWYQQTPGQGLQFLFEYFSETQRNKGNFPGRFSGRQFSNSRSEMNVSTLELGDSALYLCASSLAGTSQETQYFGPGTRLLVL.

This rearrangement joins TRBV3-1 (or the pseudogene TRBV3-2) to TRBJ2-5; D might be TRBD2 (5 bases). Trimming cost V 1 base and J 7 bases, with 10 bases left between them. Per germline, CDR1 LGHDT and CDR2 YNNKEL (reference sequence). The CDR3 is made up of 13 amino acids. CDR3 nucleotides: TGTGCCAGCAGCCAAGTAGCTGAGGGGACCCAGTACTTC. Its protein product is CASSQVAEGTQYF.

The rearrangement joins TRBV6-5 to TRBJ2-3; no reliable D call. Between the trimmed V and J ends, which lost 10 bases and 5 bases, there was a span of 10 bases. This CDR3 spans 11 amino acids. CDR1 is MNHEY and CDR2 is SVGAGI in the germline V gene. CDR3 bases: TGTGCCACTGGGCGTGGAGATACGCAGTATTTT. It yields the protein CATGRGDTQYF.

This sequence joins TRBV7-2 and TRBJ1-5; 8 nucleotides match TRBD1. This CDR3 spans 17 amino acids. Germline loops: CDR1 SGHTA, CDR2 FQGNSA. V trimming: 5 bases; J trimming: 0 bases; junction bases outside the gene matches: 9. This CDR3 reads CASSKPGTGFSNQPQHF. CDR3 nucleotides: TGTGCCAGCAGCAAACCGGGGACAGGATTTAGCAATCAGCCCCAGCATTTT. Full variable domain (outside the CDR3, taken from reference TRBV7-2 and TRBJ1-5): GAGVSQSPSNKVTEKGKDVELRCDPISGHTALYWYRQSLGQGLEFLIYFQGNSAPDKSGLPSDRFSAERTGGSVSTLTIQRTQQEDSAVYLCASSKPGTGFSNQPQHFGDGTRLSIL.

The V gene is TRBV7-8, the J gene TRBJ2-7, with TRBD2 as a possible D gene (5 bases). Germline V CDR1 and CDR2: SGHVS, FQNEAQ. V dropped 5 bases and J dropped 5 bases, with 10 bases sitting between them. The CDR3 loop spans 12 amino acids. The CDR3 bases are TGTGCCAGCAGCCCACGGGGTGACGAGCAGTACTTC. Residues: CASSPRGDEQYF.

The rearrangement links TRBV5-1 to TRBJ2-7, with 7 bases lining up with TRBD1. The germline CDR1 and CDR2 sequences are SGHRS and YFSETQ. The ends lost 3 bases at V and 1 base at J; junction bases unmatched: 4. This CDR3 is 14 amino acids long. The CDR3 coding sequence is TGCGCCAGCAGCTATGGGACAGTTTCCTACGAGCAGTACTTC. This encodes CASSYGTVSYEQYF.

The chain has TRBV6-5 and TRBJ1-1; 7 bases line up with TRBD1. V lost 4 bases, J lost 3 bases, and 8 bases stayed unmatched. This CDR3 region has 15 residues. Germline assignment: CDR1 MNHEY and CDR2 SVGAGI. CDR3 DNA: TGTGCCAGCAGTTCCGACAGGGTTGCGGACACTGAAGCTTTCTTT. Its translation: CASSSDRVADTEAFF.

The rearrangement joins TRBV10-3 to TRBJ1-1; 8 bases are a match to TRBD1. This CDR3 region has 13 residues. The V gene's germline CDR1 is ENHRY and CDR2 SYGVKD. J lost 1 base, V lost 9 bases, and 4 bases had no gene match. CDR3 region: CAIKGQANTEAFF. The DNA of the CDR3 is TGTGCCATTAAGGGACAGGCGAACACTGAAGCTTTCTTT.

This chain connects TRBV7-3 to TRBJ2-3; possibly TRBD1 for D (6 bases). The CDR3 extends over 16 amino acids. Germline V gene data show CDR1 as SGHTA and CDR2 as FQGTGA. V was pared by 0 bases and J by 9 bases, with 19 bases between. The CDR3 DNA follows: TGTGCCAGCAGCTTAACGTCTGAAGGTTATGGGGGCACGCAGTATTTT. Translation gives CASSLTSEGYGGTQYF.

V usage is TRBV11-2 and J usage is TRBJ2-1; 7 positions agree with TRBD1. This CDR3 is built from 13 residues. From germline, CDR1 is SGHAT and CDR2 FQNNGV. The ends lost 5 bases at V and 4 bases at J; junction bases unmatched: 2. The CDR3 loop reads CASSLDRYNEQFF. In nucleotides, the CDR3 is TGTGCCAGCAGCCTGGACAGGTACAATGAGCAGTTCTTC.

The J gene is TRBJ1-1, the V gene TRBV5-6, with a tentative D call TRBD1 (6 bases). Trimming took 3 bases from V and 5 from J, leaving 17 bases between them. The CDR3 consists of 15 residues. Per the germline V gene, CDR1 is SGHDT and CDR2 is YYEEEE. In DNA, the CDR3 is TGTGCCAGCAGCTCGAGAAGGGGGTTGAGTACTGAAGCTTTCTTT. This encodes CASSSRRGLSTEAFF.

This sequence joins TRBV5-5 and TRBJ1-2; D is perhaps TRBD1 (5 bases). Between the trimmed V and J ends, which lost 2 bases and 4 bases, there was a span of 15 bases. This CDR3 contains 15 residues. Per the germline V gene, CDR1 is SGHKS and CDR2 is YYEKEE (reference sequence). The CDR3 loop is CASSLEQAWSYGYTF. CDR3 bases: TGTGCCAGCAGCTTAGAACAGGCCTGGAGCTATGGCTACACCTTC. Supplemented by reference TRBV5-5 and TRBJ1-2, the full variable domain reads DAGVTQSPTHLIKTRGQQVTLRCSPISGHKSVSWYQQVLGQGPQFIFQYYEKEERGRGNFPDRFSARQFPNYSSELNVNALLLGDSALYLCASSLEQAWSYGYTFGSGTRLTVV.

The CDR3 DNA sequence: TGTGCCAGCAGTATTGGGGCCGGCAATCAGCCCCAGCATTTT. Encoded protein: CASSIGAGNQPQHF. V and J are TRBV28 and TRBJ1-5; perhaps TRBD1 as D (5 bases). Germline CDR1 is MDHEN and CDR2 is SYDVKM. V shed 5 bases and J shed 2 bases, with 10 bases lying between them. CDR3 length: 14 residues.

This clone was seen more than once but under ten times. This rearrangement joins TRBV9 to TRBJ2-3, with TRBD2 identical over 10 bases. CDR1 and CDR2 from the germline V gene are SGDLS and YYNGEE. The CDR3 totals 17 residues. With 0 bases clipped from V and 5 bases from J, the junction kept 9 bases outside the gene matches. The CDR3 is CASSVALLAGAEDTQYF. CDR3 nucleotide sequence: TGTGCCAGCAGCGTAGCTCTTCTAGCGGGGGCCGAAGATACGCAGTATTTT.

V usage is TRBV11-2 and J usage is TRBJ2-4; tentatively, D is TRBD2 (6 bases). The V gene's germline CDR1 is SGHAT and CDR2 FQNNGV. Trimming took off 3 bases at V and 0 bases at J, with 9 bases between the two ends. This CDR3 has 15 amino acids. The CDR3 sequence: CASSFGGLAKNIQYF. DNA of the CDR3: TGTGCCAGCAGCTTTGGGGGACTAGCCAAAAACATTCAGTACTTC.

This clone showed up just a few times. V usage is TRBV29-1 and J usage is TRBJ2-7; 7 bases fit TRBD1. The trim removed 6 bases at V and 2 bases at J, leaving 4 bases unmatched. CDR3 length equals 12 residues. The germline V gene encodes CDR1 SQVTM and CDR2 ANQGSEA. CDR3 loop: CSVVTGTYEQYF. For the CDR3, the DNA is TGCAGCGTAGTGACAGGGACCTACGAGCAGTACTTC.